This T cell receptor (beta chain) was obtained from a study of OX40 agonist ivuxolimab in advanced cancers. Study results and caveats: It was also the case that some nonresponders had low normalized T-cell clonal expansion.

The CDR3 covers 15 residues. Per germline, CDR1 MNHNY and CDR2 SVGAGI (reference sequence). The ends lost 6 bases at V and 0 bases at J; junction bases unmatched: 2. Details on this clone: Its antigen remains unknown.

Profiled with immunoSEQ multiplex PCR; TCRdb holds only in-frame clones, not every one. The table has about 54,000 clones, approximately 89% seen once. The sequence was collected from an adult with an advanced solid tumor such as melanoma, head and neck, liver or kidney cancer. This specimen consisted of CD4+ or CD8+ T cells sorted from blood, obtained in a trial of the OX40 agonist ivuxolimab. The rearrangement joins TRBV6-6 to TRBJ2-5; 12 bases line up with TRBD2. CDR3 sequence: CASSRLAGDQETQYF. In nucleotides, the CDR3 is TGTGCCAGCAGCCGACTAGCGGGGGACCAAGAGACCCAGTACTTC.